Following are 18 T cell receptor beta chains from one sample sequenced in a study of CD8 T cells in ankylosing spondylitis. Overall study findings and caveats: Blood of patients with ankylosing spondylitis appeared to be characterized by a TCR beta motif of several highly homologous variants.

No antigen has been identified for these receptors. TCRdb called the 5' RACE reads again in MiXCR, with one record for every CDR3 protein. The repertoire has 500,000 to 650,000 distinct CDR3 sequences, approximately 5% of them found once; the top ten carry under 4.5%. Sequencing was done on a sample of blood, either unsorted or a sorted T cell fraction (not recorded which). Receptors were obtained from a male donor with ankylosing spondylitis.

The V and J genes are TRBV12-3 or TRBV12-4 and TRBJ2-7; D gene unclear. The V end lost 3 bases, the J end lost 5 bases, and 8 bases lay between the germline ends. This CDR3 has 12 amino acids. The chain's CDR3 is CASSLAPHEQYF. The DNA for the CDR3 is TGTGCCAGCAGTTTGGCACCTCACGAGCAGTACTTC.

This clonotype was seen at least ten times. The chain employs TRBV10-3 and TRBJ2-2; tentative D call: TRBD1 (5 bases). The CDR3 is made up of 15 amino acids. V gave up 3 bases and J gave up 6 bases, with 14 bases separating them. The germline gives CDR1 ENHRY, CDR2 SYGVKD. The CDR3 reads CAISDLLGLSGELFF. The DNA of the CDR3 is TGTGCCATCAGTGATCTTTTGGGGCTTTCCGGGGAGCTGTTTTTT.

This clonotype was seen repeatedly, ten times or more. The V gene is TRBV12-3 or TRBV12-4, the J gene TRBJ2-1; D remains unclear. Trimming took off 6 bases at V and 4 bases at J, with 4 bases between the two ends. This CDR3 has 11 amino acids. In nucleotides, the CDR3 is TGTGCCAGCAGACAATACAATGAGCAGTTCTTC. Amino acid sequence: CASRQYNEQFF.

This clonotype was seen more than once but under ten times. The chain has TRBV5-1 and TRBJ2-7; 10 bases align to TRBD2. Germline CDR1 SGHRS, CDR2 YFSETQ. CDR3 size: 16 residues. The ends lost 4 bases at V and 6 bases at J; junction bases unmatched: 13. CDR3 coding DNA: TGCGCCAGCAGCCCCCTTAAGCGGGAGGGCCAAAGCGAGCAGTACTTC. Protein product: CASSPLKREGQSEQYF.

This clonotype has ten or more counts. The CDR3 loop is CASSLQVAGDYEQYF. The CDR3 bases are TGTGCCAGCAGCTTGCAGGTGGCGGGGGACTACGAGCAGTACTTC. V is TRBV7-8 and J is TRBJ2-7, with 7 positions matching TRBD2. Trimming removed 3 bases from V and 3 bases from J; junction bases left unmatched: 8. Germline V gene data show CDR1 as SGHVS and CDR2 as FQNEAQ. The CDR3 contains 15 residues.

The table lists this clonotype with many counts. The genes are TRBV7-2 and TRBJ1-5; TRBD1 aligns across 10 bases. The V gene's germline CDR1 is SGHTA and CDR2 FQGNSA. J lost 5 bases, V lost 5 bases, and 9 bases had no gene match. CDR3 size: 16 residues. CDR3 in amino acids: CASSEGTGAADQPQHF. The CDR3 coding sequence is TGTGCCAGCAGCGAGGGGACAGGGGCAGCAGATCAGCCCCAGCATTTT.

In its sample, this clonotype was seen many times. The gene calls are TRBV7-9 and TRBJ1-1; D is unclear. Germline values: CDR1 SEHNR, CDR2 FQNEAQ (reference sequence). V dropped 5 bases and J dropped 5 bases, with 15 bases sitting between them. This CDR3 is 14 amino acids long. The CDR3 DNA reads TGTGCCAGCAGCACCCCCCATACGGTGACTGAAGCTTTCTTT. Protein sequence: CASSTPHTVTEAFF.

This clonotype was detected ten times or more. This chain joins TRBV20-1 and TRBJ2-1, with TRBD1 identical over 10 bases. The CDR3 runs to 15 residues. V lost 4 bases and J lost 7; bases outside the gene matches: 10. The germline CDR1 and CDR2 sequences are DFQATT and SNEGSKA (reference sequence). CDR3 loop: CSAIKGQGRRNEQFF. The CDR3 coding sequence is TGCAGTGCTATAAAGGGACAGGGGAGGAGGAATGAGCAGTTCTTC.

This clonotype was seen many times. J is TRBJ2-5 and V is TRBV27; D may be TRBD2 (6 bases). This CDR3 region has 15 residues. Germline lookup yields CDR1 MNHEY and CDR2 SMNVEV (reference sequence). Trimming stripped 5 bases from V and 5 bases from J, with 18 bases between. CDR3 residues: CASSLNPSVEETQYF. The DNA for the CDR3 is TGTGCCAGCAGTCTTAACCCTAGCGTGGAGGAGACCCAGTACTTC.

This clonotype was recorded at least ten times. Just one base apart from a much larger clone, this may be a read error. This CDR3 reads CASSSYSDTQYF. In DNA, the CDR3 is TGTGCCAGCAGTTCCTACTCAGATACGCAGTATTTT. The J gene is TRBJ2-3, the V gene TRBV6-2 or TRBV6-3; D not certain. V was pared by 4 bases and J by 4 bases, with 6 bases between. CDR1 and CDR2 (germline): MNHEY, SVGEGT. The CDR3 is 12 residues long.

This clonotype was detected ten times or more. V and J are TRBV10-3 and TRBJ1-1, with 7 bases fitting TRBD1. Germline V gene sequence: CDR1 ENHRY, CDR2 SYGVKD. This CDR3 has 12 amino acids. V shed 6 bases and J 6 bases; nucleotides not matched to a gene: 4. CDR3 in DNA: TGTGCCATCAGCTTAGGACAGGCTGAAGCTTTCTTT. Amino acid sequence: CAISLGQAEAFF.

J is TRBJ2-7 and V is TRBV28, with D perhaps matching TRBD1 (5 bases). V was trimmed by 6 bases and J by 5 bases, leaving 20 bases between them. Germline CDR1 and CDR2: MDHEN and SYDVKM. This CDR3 is built from 15 residues. As DNA, the CDR3 is TGTGCCAGCAGCGAACTCACGGCAGGGTCCCACGAGCAGTACTTC. It yields the protein CASSELTAGSHEQYF.

This clonotype was detected many times. This chain links TRBV12-3 or TRBV12-4 with TRBJ2-1; D is perhaps TRBD1 (7 bases). Trimming removed 5 bases from V and 7 bases from J, with 18 bases in between. The CDR3 sequence is 15 residues long. In nucleotides, the CDR3 is TGTGCCAGCAGTCGGGGACTCTTCAGGGGGAATGAGCAGTTCTTC. Its translation: CASSRGLFRGNEQFF.

The V and J genes are TRBV10-3 and TRBJ2-7; 8 bases are shared with TRBD1. Germline loops: CDR1 ENHRY, CDR2 SYGVKD. The junction had 17 bases not matched to a gene; V was cut back by 3 bases and J by 7 bases. The CDR3 spans 17 residues. The CDR3, as DNA: TGTGCCATCAGTGAACCTACAGGGGGTGCCTTCTCTTTAGAGCAGTACTTC. It yields the protein CAISEPTGGAFSLEQYF.

This clonotype came up many times. V is TRBV20-1 and J is TRBJ2-4; D remains ambiguous. This CDR3 region has 11 residues. Germline-derived CDR1 and CDR2 are DFQATT and SNEGSKA (reference sequence). With 3 bases removed from V and 10 bases from J, the gap between germline ends came to 10 bases. The CDR3 loop is CSASGMVIQYF. In DNA form, the CDR3 reads TGCAGTGCTAGTGGAATGGTGATTCAGTACTTC.

The chain uses TRBV6-6 and TRBJ2-7, with 8 positions matching TRBD2. Per germline, CDR1 MNHNY and CDR2 SVGAGI (reference sequence). J lost 5 bases, V lost 7 bases, and 4 bases had no gene match. CDR3 length: 12 residues. The CDR3 reads CASISGSHEQYF. In DNA form, the CDR3 reads TGTGCCAGCATAAGCGGGAGCCACGAGCAGTACTTC.

In this sample, this clonotype turned up a few times. The CDR3 DNA is TGTGCCAGCAGCCCCAGACAGGGGGGAAACATTCAGTACTTC. Amino acids: CASSPRQGGNIQYF. This chain uses TRBV7-2 with TRBJ2-4, with 9 bases fitting TRBD1. The CDR3 sequence is 14 residues long. V was pared by 5 bases and J by 6 bases, with 5 bases of the junction left unmatched. From germline, CDR1 is SGHTA and CDR2 FQGNSA.

This clonotype was found a few times. The chain uses TRBV9 and TRBJ2-7; TRBD1 matches at 10 bases. The V gene's germline CDR1 is SGDLS and CDR2 YYNGEE. Trimming at V came to 2 bases and at J to 3 bases, leaving 5 bases not matched to a gene. This CDR3 is built from 15 residues. The CDR3, as DNA: TGTGCCAGCAGCGTGGGACAGGGGCCCTACTACGAGCAGTACTTC. Protein product: CASSVGQGPYYEQYF.